This T cell receptor (beta chain) stems from a study of cytomegalovirus exposure and HLA in healthy donors. Study-wide points: Later work found most CMV-associated TCR beta chains apparently HLA-restricted. When a later analysis was performed, an Asian-associated ancestry cluster reportedly had fewer N-insertions than the approximately 600-donor mean.

Both 60 Vbeta primers and 13 Jbeta primers went into the PCR. Sequencing used immunoSEQ multiplex PCR; TCRdb keeps in-frame clones, though not all of them. The sample lists roughly 150,000 clones, almost 75% occurring once. This clone was seen a handful of times. Antigen unknown. This clonotype originated in a woman aged 18-35 years in good health and CMV-seropositive. The sample was PBMCs.

The CDR3 region is CASNLGTGNSNQPQHF. CDR3 in DNA: TGTGCCAGCAATCTCGGGACAGGGAATAGCAATCAGCCCCAGCATTTT. The chain is built from TRBV2 and TRBJ1-5; 9 bases are shared with TRBD1. V shed 7 bases, J shed 0 bases, and the junction held 7 bases outside the gene matches. This CDR3 is 16 amino acids long. CDR1 is SNHLY and CDR2 is FYNNEI in the germline V gene.